This entry lists 24 T cell receptor beta chains sequenced from one sample in a study of brain T cells in children with intractable seizures. Method: immunoSEQ multiplex PCR; TCRdb's copy keeps in-frame clones and lacks some. The sample consists of some 80,000 clones, around 91% of them appearing once. The sequences come from peripheral blood, collected at surgery. Receptors were obtained from a girl aged 2-10 years with Rasmussen encephalitis and intractable seizures.

The V call is TRBV27, the J call TRBJ1-6; D gene uncertain. The germline V gene has CDR1 MNHEY and CDR2 SMNVEV (reference sequence). Deletions cut 2 bases from V and 0 bases from J, with 8 bases between. CDR3 length: 16 amino acids. CDR3 coding DNA: TGTGCCAGCAGTTTAAGAGGGAGCTCCTATAATTCACCCCTCCACTTT. This translates into CASSLRGSSYNSPLHF.

This rearrangement joins TRBV7-6 to TRBJ1-1; 7 nucleotides match TRBD1. Trimming took 5 bases from V and 6 from J; bases not matched to a gene: 12. The length of the CDR3 is 15 residues. Germline V gene sequence: CDR1 SGHVS, CDR2 FNYEAQ. CDR3 nucleotide sequence: TGTGCCAGCAGCGCCGGACAGGACCTTTTTTCTGAAGCTTTCTTT. This gives the protein CASSAGQDLFSEAFF. Based on the CDR3 plus reference TRBV7-6 and TRBJ1-1, the full variable domain is GAGVSQSPRYKVTKRGQDVALRCDPISGHVSLYWYRQALGQGPEFLTYFNYEAQQDKSGLPNDRFSAERPEGSISTLTIQRTEQRDSAMYRCASSAGQDLFSEAFFGQGTRLTVV.

The chain joins TRBV7-9 to TRBJ2-1, with 7 bases matching TRBD2. This CDR3 contains 15 residues. Germline values: CDR1 SEHNR, CDR2 FQNEAQ (reference sequence). With 0 bases clipped from V and 9 bases from J, the junction kept 8 bases outside the gene matches. The CDR3 here is CASSLAQAGSGEQFF. The CDR3 DNA sequence: TGTGCCAGCAGCTTAGCCCAAGCGGGGAGCGGTGAGCAGTTCTTC.

This chain uses TRBV14 with TRBJ2-1, with D uncertain. V lost 4 bases and J 7 bases, leaving 8 bases between the germline ends. The CDR3 has 12 residues. Germline V gene sequence: CDR1 SGHDN, CDR2 FVKESK. The CDR3 reads CASSLSPNEQFF. CDR3 sequence (DNA): TGTGCCAGCAGCCTTTCGCCGAATGAGCAGTTCTTC.

The V gene is TRBV28, the J gene TRBJ1-6; a weak D match, TRBD1 (5 bases). This CDR3 has 15 amino acids. V shed 2 bases and J shed 7 bases, with 12 bases lying between them. Looked up from germline, CDR1 is MDHEN and CDR2 is SYDVKM. CDR3 loop: CASSLGGRVNSPLHF. The CDR3 DNA sequence: TGTGCCAGCAGTTTAGGGGGACGGGTAAATTCACCCCTCCACTTT.

The chain employs TRBV2 and TRBJ1-1; the D gene is possibly TRBD1 (5 bases). The CDR3 spans 15 residues. V dropped 7 bases and J dropped 0 bases, with 15 bases sitting between them. Germline CDR1 SNHLY, CDR2 FYNNEI. This chain's CDR3 is CASKMGGLMNTEAFF. CDR3 coding DNA: TGTGCCAGCAAAATGGGGGGACTAATGAACACTGAAGCTTTCTTT.

The chain couples TRBV9 to TRBJ1-4; tentative D call: TRBD1 (5 bases). The CDR3 loop spans 16 amino acids. Germline V gene data show CDR1 as SGDLS and CDR2 as YYNGEE. Trimming removed 1 base from V and 3 bases from J, with 13 bases in between. CDR3 bases: TGTGCCAGCAGCGTATCCTCAGGGTCGGCTAATGAAAAACTGTTTTTT. The encoded protein is CASSVSSGSANEKLFF.

The J gene is TRBJ2-7, the V gene TRBV3-1 (or the pseudogene TRBV3-2), with 8 positions matching TRBD2. Trimming at V came to 4 bases and at J to 3 bases, leaving 5 bases not matched to a gene. Germline V gene data show CDR1 as LGHDT and CDR2 as YNNKEL (reference sequence). The CDR3 runs 14 residues. This CDR3 reads CASSLSGGDYEQYF. The CDR3, as DNA: TGTGCCAGCAGCCTTTCCGGGGGGGACTACGAGCAGTACTTC.

The V and J genes are TRBV10-2 and TRBJ2-1; D ambiguous. V lost 3 bases and J lost 6, with 15 bases in between. CDR1 and CDR2 from the germline V gene are WSHSY and SAAADI. This CDR3 comprises 15 residues. CDR3 DNA sequence: TGCGCCAGCAGTGAATGTGGAGCTTGTCGCAATGAGCAGTTCTTC. Its protein is CASSECGACRNEQFF.

The V call is TRBV6-5, the J call TRBJ2-7, with a weak D call TRBD1 (5 bases). From germline, CDR1 is MNHEY and CDR2 SVGAGI. The CDR3 extends over 14 amino acids. Trimming shortened V by 2 bases and J by 6 bases, and 14 bases separated the two germline ends. For the CDR3, the DNA is TGTGCCAGCAGTTACGCTAGGGGATCGGGCGAGCAGTACTTC. Translated: CASSYARGSGEQYF.

V usage is TRBV19 and J usage is TRBJ1-5; no clear D. The CDR3 runs 15 residues. CDR1 and CDR2 (germline): LNHDA, SQIVND (reference sequence). V was pared by 3 bases and J by 3 bases, with 12 bases between. DNA of the CDR3: TGTGCCAGTAGTATTCTAGAGGGCCTCAATCAGCCCCAGCATTTT. This codes for CASSILEGLNQPQHF.

The V and J genes are TRBV5-3 and TRBJ1-1; TRBD1 is a possible D gene (6 bases). TRBV5-3 is reported as an ORF; its role is uncertain. CDR3 length: 14 amino acids. The V and J ends lost 4 bases and 0 bases respectively, with 10 bases between them. The DNA of the CDR3 is TGTGCCAGAAGCGGGGACAACATGAACACTGAAGCTTTCTTT. Translated, it gives CARSGDNMNTEAFF.

CDR3 region: CASSFDPGRATYEQYF. As DNA, the CDR3 is TGTGCCAGCAGCTTTGACCCGGGACGGGCCACCTACGAGCAGTACTTC. The chain links TRBV5-5 to TRBJ2-7; D may match TRBD1 or TRBD2 (5 bases each). Germline CDR1 is SGHKS and CDR2 is YYEKEE (reference sequence). The CDR3 covers 16 residues. Deletions cut 2 bases from V and 2 bases from J, with 17 bases between.

V is TRBV28 and J is TRBJ1-6; D is possibly TRBD1 (6 bases). The length of the CDR3 is 15 residues. From germline, CDR1 is MDHEN and CDR2 SYDVKM. Deletions cut 8 bases from V and 2 bases from J, with 13 bases between. The CDR3 nucleotides read TGTGCCAGCCGGACAGTTTCACCCTATAATTCACCCCTCCACTTT. It specifies CASRTVSPYNSPLHF.

The sample holds one count of this clone. CDR3 sequence reads: CATSEPGGTEAFF. The CDR3 DNA reads TGTGCCACCAGTGAACCTGGTGGCACTGAAGCTTTCTTT. This rearrangement joins TRBV24-1 to TRBJ1-1; no clear D gene. This CDR3 region has 13 residues. Trimming pared 4 bases from V and 4 bases from J, leaving 9 bases between. Per the germline V gene, CDR1 is KGHDR and CDR2 is SFDVKD.

The chain links TRBV18 to TRBJ1-2, with no clear D. The CDR3 loop spans 13 amino acids. Germline V gene data show CDR1 as KGHSH and CDR2 as LQKENI. V was shortened by 2 bases and J by 5 bases, with 9 bases between the two germline ends. CDR3 protein: CASSPKESYGYTF. The CDR3 DNA is TGTGCCAGCTCACCAAAAGAGTCTTATGGCTACACCTTC. The complete variable domain, with remaining parts taken from reference TRBV18 and TRBJ1-2, reads NAGVMQNPRHLVRRRGQEARLRCSPMKGHSHVYWYRQLPEEGLKFMVYLQKENIIDESGMPKERFSAEFPKEGPSILRIQQVVRGDSAAYFCASSPKESYGYTFGSGTRLTVV.

The genes are TRBV6-1 and TRBJ1-3; D unclear. From germline, CDR1 is MNHNS and CDR2 SASEGT. V shed 0 bases and J shed 2 bases, with 8 bases lying between them. The CDR3 contains 15 residues. The CDR3 sequence: CASSEAPSAGNTIYF. Written as DNA, the CDR3 is TGTGCCAGCAGTGAAGCGCCCAGCGCTGGAAACACCATATATTTT.

The table lists this clone with a count of one. The chain recombines TRBV5-6 with TRBJ1-1; D may be TRBD1 (5 bases). V shed 2 bases and J shed 2 bases, with 10 bases lying between them. CDR3 length: 14 amino acids. Germline CDR1 is SGHDT and CDR2 is YYEEEE. DNA for the CDR3: TGTGCCAGCAGCTTTTTAGGGGCCAACACTGAAGCTTTCTTT. It translates to CASSFLGANTEAFF.

This sequence joins TRBV24-1 and TRBJ2-1, with TRBD1 identical over 9 bases. Germline lookup yields CDR1 KGHDR and CDR2 SFDVKD. This CDR3 region has 15 residues. V shed 9 bases and J 1 base; nucleotides not matched to a gene: 6. The CDR3 region has the DNA TGTGCCACCTCACAGGGGGCGACTTCCTACAATGAGCAGTTCTTC. Translated, it gives CATSQGATSYNEQFF.

This rearrangement joins TRBV27 to TRBJ1-4; 8 bases fit TRBD1. V gave up 3 bases and J gave up 5 bases; unmatched junction bases: 11. The CDR3 has 17 residues. The germline gives CDR1 MNHEY, CDR2 SMNVEV (reference sequence). CDR3 region: CASSLGAGGLLNEKLFF. The CDR3 coding sequence is TGTGCCAGCAGTTTGGGGGCAGGGGGCCTATTGAATGAAAAACTGTTTTTT. Together with reference TRBV27 and TRBJ1-4, the CDR3 gives the full variable domain: EAQVTQNPRYLITVTGKKLTVTCSQNMNHEYMSWYRQDPGLGLRQIYYSMNVEVTDKGDVPEGYKVSRKEKRNFPLILESPSPNQTSLYFCASSLGAGGLLNEKLFFGSGTQLSVL.

The chain links TRBV19 to TRBJ1-1, with 7 bases that match TRBD1. CDR3 length: 15 residues. Losses at the gene ends were 5 bases for V and 1 base for J; bases not matched to a gene: 7. Germline V gives CDR1 LNHDA, CDR2 SQIVND (reference sequence). The CDR3 sequence: CASSLQGGQNTEAFF. The CDR3 DNA is TGTGCCAGTAGTCTGCAGGGGGGACAGAACACTGAAGCTTTCTTT.

The rearrangement links TRBV6-5 to TRBJ2-1; 9 positions agree with TRBD2. The junction had 11 bases not matched to a gene; V was cut back by 8 bases and J by 6 bases. The germline CDR1 and CDR2 sequences are MNHEY and SVGAGI. The CDR3 is 15 amino acids. Here the CDR3 DNA reads TGTGCCAGCTCAAACGGCCTAGCGGGGAGCAATGAGCAGTTCTTC. It yields the protein CASSNGLAGSNEQFF.

The CDR3 DNA sequence: TGTGCCACCAGCACGACTAGCGGGAGGGCCGGGTTGAGCACAGATACGCAGTATTTT. As protein: CATSTTSGRAGLSTDTQYF. The genes are TRBV15 and TRBJ2-3; 14 positions match TRBD2. CDR1 LNHNV and CDR2 YYDKDF come from the germline V gene (reference sequence). J was trimmed by 0 bases and V by 4 bases; bases with no gene match: 9. The CDR3 is 19 residues long.

The CDR3 DNA reads TGTGCCAGCAGCTTGCAAGGCGGGATCTCCTCCTACGAGCAGTACTTC. This codes for CASSLQGGISSYEQYF. The chain joins TRBV7-2 to TRBJ2-7, with D tentatively TRBD2 (6 bases). Germline CDR1 and CDR2: SGHTA and FQGNSA. Trimming stripped 3 bases from V and 0 bases from J, with 15 bases between. CDR3 length equals 16 residues. Full variable domain (outside the CDR3, taken from reference TRBV7-2 and TRBJ2-7): GAGVSQSPSNKVTEKGKDVELRCDPISGHTALYWYRQSLGQGLEFLIYFQGNSAPDKSGLPSDRFSAERTGGSVSTLTIQRTQQEDSAVYLCASSLQGGISSYEQYFGPGTRLTVT.